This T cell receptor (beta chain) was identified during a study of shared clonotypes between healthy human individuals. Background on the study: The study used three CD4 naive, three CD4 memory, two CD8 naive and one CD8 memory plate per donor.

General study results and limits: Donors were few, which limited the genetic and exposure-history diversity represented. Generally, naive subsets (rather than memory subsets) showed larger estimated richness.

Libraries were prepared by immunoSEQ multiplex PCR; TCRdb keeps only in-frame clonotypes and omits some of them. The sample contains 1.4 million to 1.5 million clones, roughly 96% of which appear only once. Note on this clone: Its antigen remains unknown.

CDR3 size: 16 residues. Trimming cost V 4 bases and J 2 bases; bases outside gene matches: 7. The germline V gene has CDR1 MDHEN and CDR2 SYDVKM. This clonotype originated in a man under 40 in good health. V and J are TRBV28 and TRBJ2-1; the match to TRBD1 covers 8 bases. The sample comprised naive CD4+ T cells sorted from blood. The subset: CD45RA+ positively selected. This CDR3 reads CASSSQGAHTYNEQFF. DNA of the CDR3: TGTGCCAGCAGTTCCCAGGGGGCGCACACCTACAATGAGCAGTTCTTC.